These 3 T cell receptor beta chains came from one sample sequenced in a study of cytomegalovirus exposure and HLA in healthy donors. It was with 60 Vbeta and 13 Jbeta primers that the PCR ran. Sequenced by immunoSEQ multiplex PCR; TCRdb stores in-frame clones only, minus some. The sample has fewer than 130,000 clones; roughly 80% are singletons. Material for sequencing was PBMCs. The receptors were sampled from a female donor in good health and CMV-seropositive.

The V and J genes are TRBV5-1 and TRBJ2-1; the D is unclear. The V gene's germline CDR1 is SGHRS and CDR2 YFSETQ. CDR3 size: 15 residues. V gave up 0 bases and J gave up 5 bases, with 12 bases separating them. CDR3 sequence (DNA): TGCGCCAGCAGCTTGGAGCTAGTCGTCCACAATGAGCAGTTCTTC. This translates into CASSLELVVHNEQFF.

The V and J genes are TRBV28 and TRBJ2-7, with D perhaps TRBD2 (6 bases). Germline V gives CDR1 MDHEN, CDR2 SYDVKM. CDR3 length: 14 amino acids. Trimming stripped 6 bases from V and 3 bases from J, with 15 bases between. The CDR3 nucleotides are TGTGCCAGCAGCTTGGGGGGTGGAGACTACGAGCAGTACTTC. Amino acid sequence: CASSLGGGDYEQYF.

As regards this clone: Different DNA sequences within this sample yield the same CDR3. CDR3 sequence: CASSVGLGASYEQYF. For the CDR3, the DNA is TGTGCCAGCAGCGTAGGCTTGGGGGCGTCCTACGAGCAGTACTTC. V is TRBV9 and J is TRBJ2-7, with D tentatively TRBD1 (6 bases). The CDR3 has 15 residues. Trimming shortened V by 0 bases and J by 1 base, and 11 bases separated the two germline ends. The germline gives CDR1 SGDLS, CDR2 YYNGEE.